This paragraph covers one T cell receptor beta chain sequence. The data were taken from a study of blood T cell repertoires in COVID-19. This table comes from immunoSEQ multiplex PCR, and its TCRdb copy is limited to in-frame clones, with some not included. The sample records hundreds of thousands of clones, about 80% being singletons. Trimming left V 5 bases short and J 3 bases short, with 14 bases between. Germline V gene lookup returns CDR1 LGHDT and CDR2 YNNKEL (reference sequence). This CDR3 has 14 amino acids. The chain employs TRBV3-1 (or the pseudogene TRBV3-2) and TRBJ2-7; D might be TRBD1 (6 bases). Sequencing was done on a sample of peripheral blood. This receptor was identified in a woman older than 75 with acute or convalescent COVID-19. This CDR3 reads CASSTIVDSYEQYF. Written as DNA, the CDR3 is TGTGCCAGCAGCACGATTGTGGACAGCTACGAGCAGTACTTC.